The sequence of this TCR beta chain was determined in a study of cytomegalovirus exposure and HLA in healthy donors. Overall study: The 120 validation repertoires used the same platform as the approximately 700 first-cohort repertoires (as reported by a later analysis).

Concerning this clone itself: Its cognate antigen is unknown.

Points from the study as a whole: Within the roughly 120 validation repertoires, first-cohort TCR clusters tended to co-occur, according to a later analysis. Accounts indicate the classifier identified cytomegalovirus status with strong specificity and sensitivity. There were some public TCRs occurring in many donors, but most TCR sequences were rare.

Assay: immunoSEQ multiplex PCR; the TCRdb copy retains only in-frame clones and omits some. The top ten clones hold around 0.88% of a sample with 250,000 to 400,000 clones, roughly 86% of them seen once. The sequenced material came from PBMCs. The TCR comes from a man aged 25-45 years in good health and CMV-seronegative.

CDR3 amino acids: CAWSVLGAQAFF. The CDR3 nucleotides read TGTGCCTGGAGTGTACTTGGGGCGCAGGCTTTCTTT. V and J are TRBV30 and TRBJ1-1; D perhaps matches TRBD1 (5 bases). This CDR3 spans 12 amino acids. Looked up from germline, CDR1 is GTSNPN and CDR2 is SVGIG (reference sequence). The ends were cut back, 0 bases at V and 11 bases at J, with 13 bases in the middle.